A single T cell receptor beta chain is shown here with its context. Its specificity is not known. These data belong to a study of cytomegalovirus exposure and HLA in healthy donors. Study results and limitations: The sole available immune exposure information was CMV serostatus. Later, an analysis showed that TCR beta chains associated with HLA were more clonally expanded than others that were equally common.

PCR involved 60 Vbeta and 13 Jbeta primers. Authors' analysis steps: Unique TCR beta chains numbered around 80 million in a later analysis, with 10 million to 14 million shared. Libraries were prepared by immunoSEQ multiplex PCR; TCRdb keeps only in-frame clonotypes and omits some of them. That table is the source of V, J and clone size, and D and trimming were worked out from the DNA. The sample lists 75,000 to 90,000 clones, roughly 85% occurring once. Material: PBMCs. The source is a man aged 35 to 55 in good health and CMV-seropositive.

In DNA, the CDR3 is TGTGCCAGCAGCTTTCCGACTAGCGGGAGGGCCCCAGAGACCCAGTACTTC. Translation gives CASSFPTSGRAPETQYF. J is TRBJ2-5 and V is TRBV5-4; 14 bases agree with TRBD2. The V and J ends lost 2 bases and 4 bases, in that order; junction bases with no gene match: 7. This CDR3 spans 17 amino acids. CDR1 SGHNT and CDR2 YYREEE come from the germline V gene (reference sequence).